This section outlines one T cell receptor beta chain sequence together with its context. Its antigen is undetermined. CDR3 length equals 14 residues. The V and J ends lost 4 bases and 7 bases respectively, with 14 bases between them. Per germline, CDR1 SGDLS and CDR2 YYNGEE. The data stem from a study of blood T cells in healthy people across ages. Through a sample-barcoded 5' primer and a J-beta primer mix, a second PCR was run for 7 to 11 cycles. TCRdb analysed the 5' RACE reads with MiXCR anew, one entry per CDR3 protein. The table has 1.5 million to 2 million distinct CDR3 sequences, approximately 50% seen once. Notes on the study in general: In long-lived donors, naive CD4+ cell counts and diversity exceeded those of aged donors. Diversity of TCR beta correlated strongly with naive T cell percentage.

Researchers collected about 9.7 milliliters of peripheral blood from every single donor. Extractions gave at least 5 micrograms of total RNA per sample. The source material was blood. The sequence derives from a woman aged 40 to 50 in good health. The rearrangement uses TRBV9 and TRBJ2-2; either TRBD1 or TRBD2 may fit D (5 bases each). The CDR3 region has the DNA TGTGCCAGCAGCCCCTTGGGGGATATCGGGGAGCTGTTTTTT. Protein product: CASSPLGDIGELFF.